The text below deals with one TCR beta chain. A few counts support this clone. Its antigen is not yet known. These data belong to a study of T cell clonality in common variable immunodeficiency (dated by TCRdb to about 2015). For sequencing, equivalent amounts of genomic DNA were input from CVID and control samples. For every sample, a 60 bp segment covering the rearranged TCRbeta CDR3 region was amplified and then sequenced. The immunoSEQ assay, a bias-corrected multiplex PCR with high-throughput sequencing, was employed for TCRbeta amplification. From the authors' description of their analysis: Each unique nucleotide sequence was treated as a clone and annotated with V, D and J genes, copy number and frequency. Sequences were labeled productive if in frame, and non-productive if out of frame or containing stop codons. As previously described, clonality was computed from Shannon's entropy. The predicted amino acid sequences of productive clones were used to derive the mean CDR3 Kyte-Doolittle hydropathy. Hierarchical clustering of scaled V gene usage was performed with the R hclust function using Manhattan distance and complete linkage. Sharing of clones by CDR3 amino acid sequence was evaluated through resampling of 12 repertoires per group over 100 rounds. The repertoires were searched for about 70 published EBV-specific and 245 published CMV-specific TCRbeta sequences. Analysis left out a couple of CVID samples that produced under 10,000 sequences, so 40 to 50 CVID repertoires remained. TCRdb took over this immuneACCESS table, retaining in-frame rearrangements with V and J assigned. Such tables are incomplete; in checked studies, under half of the missing clones stem from an unresolved V gene, and the remainder is unexplained. The D gene and trimming were derived from the DNA, and the V and J assignments and clone size from that table. For this sample, about 52,000 clones appear and none is a singleton. The top ten clones comprise about 1.7% of the sample.

Most CVID patients and most healthy controls were of Caucasian heritage. From each donor, 5 to 8 ml of heparinized peripheral whole blood was collected. Genomic DNA from adults with common variable immune deficiency (CVID) and from healthy adult controls was used for sequencing of TCRbeta CDR3 repertoires. The control group was made up of approximately 22 healthy adult volunteers (about ten male and some 12 female) whose ages ranged from about 20 to 70 years, with a mean age of approximately 31. Diluted blood was density-centrifuged over Hypaque 1077 or Ficoll-Paque to isolate peripheral blood mononuclear cells. Genomic DNA was extracted from unsorted mononuclear cells by Qiagen column purification or by a centrifugation-based method. General study outcomes and caveats: Patient heterogeneity within the CVID cohort put limits on correlating repertoire features with clinical complications. It was noted by the authors that sequencing of the repertoires of T cell subpopulations would be needed to clarify the cause of the increased clonality in CVID. Fewer TCRbeta clones were shared among CVID subjects than among healthy controls (p < 0.0001). Reportedly, TCRbeta sequences from CVID had fewer deletions and N-nucleotide insertions, and highly modified clones with 13 or more V deletions were absent from CVID. Despite equal DNA input, controls averaged about 81,820 unique sequences per sample versus about 32,000 in CVID samples. Compared with healthy controls, CVID subjects showed increased TCRbeta clonality (t-test p = 0.018), a feature most characteristic of about a third of subjects.

The sequencing input was peripheral blood mononuclear cells. The receptor was derived from a person between 18 and 75 years old in good health.

CDR3 DNA, as far as it was read: TGTGCCAGCAGCCCAGATGGACTAGTATCGTCCTACGAG. Translated, this gives CASSPDGLVSSYE. From start to end, the CDR3 is CASSPDGLVSSYEQYF. The rearranged segments are TRBV4-2 and TRBJ2-7; 7 central bases correspond to TRBD2. The read gets to within 3 residues of the CDR3 end, and the germline J gene fills in the rest. Sequences LGHNA (CDR1) and YNFKEQ (CDR2) are obtained from the germline V gene. The CDR3, cysteine through phenylalanine, is 16 amino acids long. The 39 bases shown cover part of the CDR3, and their frame starts at base 1. The germline V end is reduced by 4 bases and the J end by 1 base; junction bases left unmatched: 10.